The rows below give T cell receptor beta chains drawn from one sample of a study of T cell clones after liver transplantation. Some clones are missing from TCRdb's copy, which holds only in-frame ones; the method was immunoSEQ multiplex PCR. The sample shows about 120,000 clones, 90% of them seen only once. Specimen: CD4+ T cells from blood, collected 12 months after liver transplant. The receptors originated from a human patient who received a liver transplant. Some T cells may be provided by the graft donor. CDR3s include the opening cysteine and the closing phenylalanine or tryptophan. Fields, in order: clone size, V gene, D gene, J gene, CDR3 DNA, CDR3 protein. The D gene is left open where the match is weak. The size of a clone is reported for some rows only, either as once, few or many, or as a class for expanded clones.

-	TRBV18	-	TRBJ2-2	TGTGCCAGCTCACCACGTTCGGTAGGGGCCACCGGGGAGCTGTTTTTT	CASSPRSVGATGELFF
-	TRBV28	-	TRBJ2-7	TGTGCCAGCAGTTCCACAGGTATAGAATCCTACGAGCAGTACTTC	CASSSTGIESYEQYF
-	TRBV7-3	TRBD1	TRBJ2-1	TGTGCCAGCAGCTTAAGGACAGGGAGTCGTGAGCAGTTCTTC	CASSLRTGSREQFF
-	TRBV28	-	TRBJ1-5	TGTGCCAGCAGCCCGGACACAACTGAGAATCAGCCCCAGCATTTT	CASSPDTTENQPQHF
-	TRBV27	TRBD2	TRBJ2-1	TGTGCCAGCAGGCCCTCGGGACTAGCGGGAGGAGGGCAGTTCTTC	CASRPSGLAGGGQFF
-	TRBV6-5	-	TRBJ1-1	TGTGCCAGCAGTTCCGAAGTTGGTACTGAAGCTTTCTTT	CASSSEVGTEAFF
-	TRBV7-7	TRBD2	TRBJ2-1	TGTGCCAGCAGCTTAACTAGCGGGAGTTCGAATGAGCAGTTCTTC	CASSLTSGSSNEQFF
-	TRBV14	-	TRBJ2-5	TGTGCCAGCAGCCTCGGGGAGCGGACTCACCAAGAGACCCAGTACTTC	CASSLGERTHQETQYF
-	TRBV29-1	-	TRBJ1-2	TGCAGCGTTGGCAACACCGGCGGCTACACCTTC	CSVGNTGGYTF
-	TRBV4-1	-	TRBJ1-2	TGCACCAGCAGCCAAGGGGGGCTCGGCTATGGCTACACCTTC	CTSSQGGLGYGYTF
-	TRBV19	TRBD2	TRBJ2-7	TGTGCCAGTAGGGGACTAGCGGGGGGCGAGCAGTACTTC	CASRGLAGGEQYF
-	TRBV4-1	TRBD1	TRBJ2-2	TGCGCCAGCAGCCAAGATTGGACAGGGGCTAACACCGGGGAGCTGTTTTTT	CASSQDWTGANTGELFF
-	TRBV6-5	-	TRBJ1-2	TGTGCCAGCAGTGAACGCCAGACCTATGGCTACACCTTC	CASSERQTYGYTF
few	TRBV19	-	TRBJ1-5	TGTGCCAGTAGCGCCAGGGTCTATCAGCCCCAGCATTTT	CASSARVYQPQHF
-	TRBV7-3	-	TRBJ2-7	TGTGCCAGCAGCCGGGGGACAAACAACGAGCAGTACTTC	CASSRGTNNEQYF
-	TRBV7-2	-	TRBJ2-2	TGTGCCAGCAGCCCCCAGGGCACCGGGGAGCTGTTTTTT	CASSPQGTGELFF
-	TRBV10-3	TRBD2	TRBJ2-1	TGTGCCATCAGTGAGTCAGGACTAGCGGGAGAAGTTGAGCAGTTCTTC	CAISESGLAGEVEQFF
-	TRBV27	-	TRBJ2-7	TGTGCCAGCAGCCGGGTAATGGGGTACGAGCAGTACTTC	CASSRVMGYEQYF
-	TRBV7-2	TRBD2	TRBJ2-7	TGTGCCAGCAGCTTAAGCGGGAGGGAGGACGAGCAGTACTTC	CASSLSGREDEQYF
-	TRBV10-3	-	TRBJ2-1	TGTGCCATCAGCGGACAGTCAAATGAGCAGTTCTTC	CAISGQSNEQFF
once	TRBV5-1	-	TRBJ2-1	TGCGCCAGCAGCTTGGCTTTAGCGGCCTACAATGAGCAGTTCTTC	CASSLALAAYNEQFF
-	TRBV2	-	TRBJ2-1	TGTGCCAGCAGTGATCCGTCCTCGGCCACCTACAATGAGCAGTTCTTC	CASSDPSSATYNEQFF
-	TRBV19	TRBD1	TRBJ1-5	TGTGCCAGCAGACAGGGGGCGGCTGGCAATCAGCCCCAGCATTTT	CASRQGAAGNQPQHF